Shown below are 5 T cell receptor beta chains from a single sample sequenced in a study of shared clonotypes between healthy human individuals. Here immunoSEQ multiplex PCR was the method, and the copy in TCRdb shows in-frame clones only, minus some. The sample lists around 1.6 million clones; around 98% were seen once. What was sequenced was naive CD4+ T cells sorted from blood. As to subset: CD45RA+ positively selected. Receptors originate from a man aged 25 to 45 in good health.

The chain employs TRBV27 and TRBJ2-3, with 8 bases fitting TRBD2. V was pared by 6 bases and J by 2 bases, with 7 bases of the junction left unmatched. Germline V gives CDR1 MNHEY, CDR2 SMNVEV (reference sequence). The CDR3 spans 15 residues. CDR3 region: CASREAGGYTDTQYF. The CDR3 coding sequence is TGTGCCAGCAGGGAGGCGGGAGGCTACACAGATACGCAGTATTTT.

The rearrangement links TRBV5-1 to TRBJ2-1; D is perhaps TRBD2 (6 bases). The germline V gene has CDR1 SGHRS and CDR2 YFSETQ. The V gene lost 6 bases and the J gene lost 3 bases, with 16 bases spanning the gap. The CDR3 extends over 15 amino acids. The CDR3 region has the DNA TGCGCCAGCACCTCCGGGACTCATAACTACAATGAGCAGTTCTTC. It is translated as CASTSGTHNYNEQFF.

This sequence joins TRBV27 and TRBJ1-5; 7 bases align to TRBD1. Trimming removed 0 bases from V and 3 bases from J; junction bases left unmatched: 11. Germline V CDR1 and CDR2: MNHEY, SMNVEV (reference sequence). This CDR3 is built from 18 residues. CDR3 DNA sequence: TGTGCCAGCAGTTTATCGGTTAACAGGGGAGAGGACAATCAGCCCCAGCATTTT. Translation gives CASSLSVNRGEDNQPQHF.

The chain carries TRBV9 and TRBJ2-2, with a tentative D call TRBD1 (6 bases). CDR1 is SGDLS, CDR2 YYNGEE, per germline. The V and J ends lost 5 bases and 6 bases respectively, with 8 bases between them. The CDR3 is made up of 12 amino acids. The CDR3 region is CASREGAGELFF. DNA for the CDR3: TGTGCCAGCAGAGAGGGGGCCGGGGAGCTGTTTTTT.

Here the CDR3 DNA reads TGTGCTAGTGGTTTGCGGGGTGGCAACAATGAGCAGTTCTTC. Translating it yields CASGLRGGNNEQFF. The chain employs TRBV12-5 and TRBJ2-1; tentative D call: TRBD2 (5 bases). V was shortened by 2 bases and J by 5 bases, with 10 bases between the two germline ends. Germline lookup yields CDR1 LGHNT and CDR2 FRNRAP. There are 14 residues in the CDR3.